What follows is one T cell receptor (beta chain) and its context. Patients of the Seattle cohort, enrolled during active infection, were followed longitudinally. The data belong to a study of blood T cell repertoires in COVID-19. About the research overall: The cDNA or gDNA used as material had been derived from T cells, B-cell-depleted T cells, or PBMCs.

Sequenced by immunoSEQ multiplex PCR; TCRdb stores in-frame clones only, minus some. The sample records 440,000 or so clones, about nine tenths being singletons. CDR1 is GTSNPN, CDR2 SVGIG, per germline (reference sequence). Between the trimmed V and J ends, which lost 5 bases and 2 bases, there was a span of 7 bases. This CDR3 has 12 amino acids. This TCR was sampled from a middle-aged woman with COVID-19, enrolled during active disease. The source material was peripheral blood. This chain links TRBV30 with TRBJ1-5; D might be TRBD1 (6 bases). The CDR3 DNA follows: TGTGCCTGGGCAGGGGGCAATCAGCCCCAGCATTTT. As protein: CAWAGGNQPQHF.